A single sample gave rise to the 5 T cell receptor beta chains below, sequenced in a study of blood T cell repertoires in COVID-19. Data came from immunoSEQ multiplex PCR; TCRdb stores just in-frame clones and leaves some out. The sample shows about 500,000 clones, about 90% of them seen only once. Specimen: PBMCs or T cells enriched from blood (not recorded which). Every receptor here comes from a woman aged 18-35 years who had recovered from COVID-19.

The rearrangement joins TRBV18 to TRBJ1-1; 8 bases match TRBD1. J lost 5 bases, V lost 2 bases, and 7 bases had no gene match. Germline CDR1 and CDR2: KGHSH and LQKENI. The CDR3 contains 15 residues. CDR3 bases: TGTGCCAGCTCACCAGTGACAGGGGAAGGGACTGAAGCTTTCTTT. Translation: CASSPVTGEGTEAFF.

The V gene is TRBV18, the J gene TRBJ1-4; the match to TRBD1 covers 7 bases. CDR1 and CDR2 (germline): KGHSH, LQKENI. V shed 6 bases and J 3 bases; nucleotides not matched to a gene: 4. This CDR3 has 14 residues. CDR3 DNA: TGTGCCAGCTCCCCCGGGACAGCTAATGAAAAACTGTTTTTT. Its translation: CASSPGTANEKLFF.

This rearrangement joins TRBV5-1 to TRBJ2-1; D is unresolved. The CDR3 has 15 residues. The V and J ends lost 4 bases and 4 bases respectively, with 15 bases between them. The germline V gene encodes CDR1 SGHRS and CDR2 YFSETQ. As DNA, the CDR3 is TGCGCCAGCAGCAAGGAGCCGCACGCGTACAATGAGCAGTTCTTC. Translating gives CASSKEPHAYNEQFF.

This rearrangement joins TRBV6-4 to TRBJ2-5, with 12 bases that match TRBD2. CDR1 is MRHNA, CDR2 SNTAGT, per germline. The V gene end was trimmed by 3 bases and the J gene end by 1 base; junction bases not matched to a gene: 0. The CDR3 spans 15 residues. The CDR3 coding sequence is TGTGCCAGCAGTGAGACTAGCGGGGGCCAAGAGACCCAGTACTTC. This encodes CASSETSGGQETQYF.

Points on this clone: Within the sample, other DNA sequences also encode this same CDR3. The chain recombines TRBV5-1 with TRBJ1-1; weak D call: TRBD1 (5 bases). This CDR3 has 15 residues. The V and J ends lost 0 bases and 3 bases respectively, with 12 bases between them. Germline CDR1 is SGHRS and CDR2 is YFSETQ. The CDR3 bases are TGCGCCAGCAGCTTGGAAGCGCAGGGTTACACTGAAGCTTTCTTT. This gives the protein CASSLEAQGYTEAFF. The variable domain in full, with the rest retrieved from reference TRBV5-1 and TRBJ1-1, is KAGVTQTPRYLIKTRGQQVTLSCSPISGHRSVSWYQQTPGQGLQFLFEYFSETQRNKGNFPGRFSGRQFSNSRSEMNVSTLELGDSALYLCASSLEAQGYTEAFFGQGTRLTVV.